This TCR beta chain was profiled in a study of T cell responses to AZD1222 COVID-19 vaccine. The repertoire was sequenced with immunoSEQ multiplex PCR; TCRdb's copy has only in-frame clones and lacks some. The sample lists tens of thousands of clones, approximately 89% seen once, with about 2% in the top ten. Points from the study as a whole: CD4 TCRs associated with vaccination spanned spike, dominating at 160-218 and 743-854. White British ancestry dominated among donors, who included more females, and clonal diversity was possibly underestimated.

The CDR3 extends over 16 amino acids. The germline V gene encodes CDR1 MNHNS and CDR2 SASEGT. J was trimmed by 2 bases and V by 2 bases; bases with no gene match: 7. On this clone itself: As yet, its antigen is unknown.

This receptor was identified in an adult in good health. Sequences were derived from peripheral blood, sampled on day 0 of AZD1222 vaccination. The gene calls are TRBV6-1 and TRBJ2-3; 7 bases agree with TRBD1. CDR3 in DNA: TGTGCCAGCAGTGAATATCTAGGGACAGCCACAGATACGCAGTATTTT. Its protein is CASSEYLGTATDTQYF.